Below are 30 T cell receptor beta chains sequenced from a single sample in a study of beta chain features in type 1 diabetes. Overall study findings and caveats: There was a moderate but significant shortening of TCRB CDR3s in all four CD4+ subsets of Type 1 diabetes patients.

Of the isolated RNA, all was reverse transcribed, and so the sequenced material was expressed TCRB transcripts. Clones were sequenced by immunoSEQ multiplex PCR, and TCRdb holds only the in-frame ones, with some missing. Among under 300,000 clones listed, around 22% were seen once. Antigen specificity for these receptors is unknown. Sequenced material: naive CD4+ T cells from blood. The origin of the receptors is a woman between 25 and 40 years old with type 1 diabetes.

The V gene is TRBV11-3, the J gene TRBJ2-7, with a weak D call TRBD1 (6 bases). Germline V gene lookup returns CDR1 SGHNT and CDR2 YENEEA. The CDR3 extends over 14 amino acids. The V gene lost 1 base and the J gene lost 0 bases, with 7 bases spanning the gap. The CDR3 bases are TGTGCCAGCAGCTTAGCAGGGGTCTCCTACGAGCAGTACTTC. This translates into CASSLAGVSYEQYF.

This clone was observed a single time. The chain links TRBV2 to TRBJ2-2; 8 bases align to TRBD1. The V and J ends lost 10 bases and 2 bases, in that order; junction bases with no gene match: 9. The CDR3 covers 15 residues. CDR1 and CDR2 from the germline V gene are SNHLY and FYNNEI. The CDR3 loop reads CATRTDRANTGELFF. Written as DNA, the CDR3 is TGTGCCACTAGAACGGACAGGGCAAACACCGGGGAGCTGTTTTTT.

The J gene is TRBJ1-5, the V gene TRBV5-1; D remains ambiguous. V lost 0 bases and J lost 3, with 7 bases in between. The CDR3 is 14 amino acids. Germline V gene lookup returns CDR1 SGHRS and CDR2 YFSETQ. The CDR3 sequence is CASSLGQFNQPQHF. In nucleotides, the CDR3 is TGCGCCAGCAGCTTGGGGCAGTTCAATCAGCCCCAGCATTTT.

This clone was seen a few times. V gene TRBV14 combines with J gene TRBJ1-2, with a possible D match to TRBD1 (5 bases). This CDR3 has 13 amino acids. The germline V gene encodes CDR1 SGHDN and CDR2 FVKESK. Trimming left V 4 bases short and J 3 bases short, with 9 bases between. The CDR3 loop is CASSRGIHYGYTF. The CDR3 DNA is TGTGCCAGCAGCCGGGGCATACACTATGGCTACACCTTC.

The genes are TRBV9 and TRBJ1-2; TRBD1 is a possible D gene (5 bases). The germline CDR1 and CDR2 sequences are SGDLS and YYNGEE. The CDR3 totals 15 residues. V was trimmed by 3 bases and J by 4 bases, leaving 16 bases between them. The CDR3 region is CASSGTGTGVYGYTF. For the CDR3, the DNA is TGTGCCAGCAGCGGCACCGGGACGGGGGTCTATGGCTACACCTTC.

This chain links TRBV18 with TRBJ2-6; weak D call: TRBD1 (6 bases). Germline V gene data show CDR1 as KGHSH and CDR2 as LQKENI. The CDR3 has 18 residues. The germline V and J ends were trimmed by 5 bases and 0 bases, with 17 bases remaining between them. The CDR3 bases are TGTGCCAGCTCATCGTCCGGCGACAGGCGCTCTGGGGCCAACGTCCTGACTTTC. Amino acids: CASSSSGDRRSGANVLTF.

This clone occurred a few times. The V call is TRBV14, the J call TRBJ1-1; D is ambiguous. Germline CDR1 and CDR2: SGHDN and FVKESK. V was shortened by 2 bases and J by 1 base, with 8 bases between the two germline ends. The CDR3 contains 14 residues. This CDR3 reads CASSQSSENTEAFF. The DNA of the CDR3 is TGTGCCAGCAGCCAATCCTCAGAGAACACTGAAGCTTTCTTT. Together with reference TRBV14 and TRBJ1-1, the CDR3 gives the full variable domain: EAGVTQFPSHSVIEKGQTVTLRCDPISGHDNLYWYRRVMGKEIKFLLHFVKESKQDESGMPNNRFLAERTGGTYSTLKVQPAELEDSGVYFCASSQSSENTEAFFGQGTRLTVV.

In this sample, this clone turned up once. V gene TRBV15 combines with J gene TRBJ2-2, with D possibly being TRBD2 (6 bases). CDR3 length equals 17 residues. Germline V gives CDR1 LNHNV, CDR2 YYDKDF (reference sequence). Trimming took off 5 bases at V and 4 bases at J, with 20 bases between the two ends. The CDR3 reads CATSGGPGLRGTGELFF. Written as DNA, the CDR3 is TGTGCCACCAGCGGAGGACCGGGACTTCGGGGCACCGGGGAGCTGTTTTTT.

The rearrangement links TRBV6-5 to TRBJ2-2, with D unresolved. Germline V gives CDR1 MNHEY, CDR2 SVGAGI. Trimming took off 7 bases at V and 5 bases at J, with 5 bases between the two ends. This CDR3 is built from 11 residues. The CDR3 reads CASTGTGELFF. The CDR3 nucleotides are TGTGCCAGCACGGGTACCGGGGAGCTGTTTTTT.

The genes are TRBV7-3 and TRBJ2-1; 12 bases match TRBD2. Germline assignment: CDR1 SGHTA and CDR2 FQGTGA. V gave up 4 bases and J gave up 4 bases; unmatched junction bases: 2. The CDR3 totals 15 residues. CDR3 sequence: CASSYGTSGYNEQFF. The CDR3, as DNA: TGTGCCAGCAGCTACGGGACTAGCGGGTACAATGAGCAGTTCTTC.

The chain joins TRBV7-2 to TRBJ2-1; 10 positions agree with TRBD2. The V segment lost 1 base and the J segment 2 bases; nucleotides outside the gene matches: 11. Germline lookup yields CDR1 SGHTA and CDR2 FQGNSA. The CDR3 has 19 residues. CDR3 residues: CASSLEPSGSQAAYNEQFF. The CDR3 DNA sequence: TGTGCCAGCAGCTTAGAACCTAGCGGGAGTCAGGCCGCCTACAATGAGCAGTTCTTC. Drawing the rest from reference TRBV7-2 and TRBJ2-1, the complete variable domain is GAGVSQSPSNKVTEKGKDVELRCDPISGHTALYWYRQSLGQGLEFLIYFQGNSAPDKSGLPSDRFSAERTGGSVSTLTIQRTQQEDSAVYLCASSLEPSGSQAAYNEQFFGPGTRLTVL.

The table lists this clone with a few counts. CDR3: CSVGTGANTIYF. In DNA form, the CDR3 reads TGCAGCGTGGGGACAGGGGCAAACACCATATATTTT. The V gene is TRBV29-1, the J gene TRBJ1-3, with 10 bases identical to TRBD1. V shed 6 bases and J 6 bases; nucleotides not matched to a gene: 2. The germline CDR1 and CDR2 sequences are SQVTM and ANQGSEA. This CDR3 region has 12 residues.

The chain has TRBV29-1 and TRBJ2-5; tentatively, D is TRBD1 (6 bases). The germline V and J ends were trimmed by 2 bases and 6 bases, with 13 bases remaining between them. The CDR3 loop spans 13 amino acids. Germline CDR1 reads SQVTM; CDR2 reads ANQGSEA. In DNA, the CDR3 is TGCAGCGTTGAAACAGGGATGGGACAGACCCAGTACTTC. Protein product: CSVETGMGQTQYF.

In this sample, this clone turned up a few times. The chain uses TRBV28 and TRBJ2-1, with 10 bases fitting TRBD1. The germline CDR1 and CDR2 sequences are MDHEN and SYDVKM. V was pared by 4 bases and J by 7 bases, with 10 bases of the junction left unmatched. The CDR3 is made up of 16 amino acids. CDR3: CASSSIPGQGKNEQFF. The CDR3, as DNA: TGTGCCAGCAGTTCTATCCCGGGACAGGGGAAGAATGAGCAGTTCTTC.

The V call is TRBV28, the J call TRBJ1-3, with TRBD1 as a possible D gene (6 bases). CDR1 MDHEN and CDR2 SYDVKM come from the germline V gene. The V end lost 4 bases, the J end lost 2 bases, and 9 bases lay between the germline ends. This CDR3 has 14 amino acids. CDR3 sequence: CASSSPGAGNTIYF. In DNA form, the CDR3 reads TGTGCCAGCAGTTCACCAGGGGCTGGAAACACCATATATTTT.

This rearrangement joins TRBV6-4 to TRBJ1-1; TRBD1 matches 7 bases. The CDR3 runs to 14 residues. Germline CDR1 reads MRHNA; CDR2 reads SNTAGT. V lost 3 bases, J lost 5 bases, and 6 bases stayed unmatched. CDR3 amino acids: CASSEQGLGTEAFF. The CDR3, as DNA: TGTGCCAGCAGTGAACAGGGGTTAGGAACTGAAGCTTTCTTT.

The rearrangement uses TRBV29-1 and TRBJ1-2, with 7 positions matching TRBD1. Germline loops: CDR1 SQVTM, CDR2 ANQGSEA. The V and J ends lost 7 bases and 10 bases, in that order; junction bases with no gene match: 9. The CDR3 is 11 residues long. CDR3 DNA sequence: TGCAGCGGGGGGACAGTCCCACCCTACACCTTC. It translates to CSGGTVPPYTF.

The CDR3 here is CASSLLGSTGELFF. CDR3 sequence (DNA): TGTGCCAGCAGCTTACTAGGGAGCACCGGGGAGCTGTTTTTT. J is TRBJ2-2 and V is TRBV7-3; the D gene is possibly TRBD2 (5 bases). Germline CDR1 reads SGHTA; CDR2 reads FQGTGA. With 2 bases removed from V and 4 bases from J, the gap between germline ends came to 8 bases. This CDR3 has 14 amino acids.

This clone was seen only a few times. The chain joins TRBV7-3 to TRBJ1-2, with D maybe TRBD1 (6 bases). This CDR3 is 14 amino acids long. CDR1 is SGHTA, CDR2 FQGTGA, per germline. The V end lost 1 base, the J end lost 7 bases, and 13 bases lay between the germline ends. CDR3 sequence (DNA): TGTGCCAGCAGCTTAAATTCAGGGGATCGTGGCTACACCTTC. Encoded protein: CASSLNSGDRGYTF.

This clone came up a few times. The rearrangement links TRBV18 to TRBJ2-3; 8 positions agree with TRBD1. V shed 3 bases, J shed 3 bases, and the junction held 2 bases outside the gene matches. Looked up from germline, CDR1 is KGHSH and CDR2 is LQKENI. The CDR3 consists of 14 residues. CDR3 sequence: CASSPDRVTDTQYF. DNA for the CDR3: TGTGCCAGCTCACCGGACAGGGTGACAGATACGCAGTATTTT.

The chain recombines TRBV4-1 with TRBJ1-5; a weak D match, TRBD1 (5 bases). CDR3 length: 14 amino acids. In germline, CDR1 is MGHRA, CDR2 YSYEKL. V was pared by 0 bases and J by 6 bases, with 9 bases between. The CDR3 sequence: CASSQETDGQPQHF. Written as DNA, the CDR3 is TGCGCCAGCAGCCAAGAGACAGACGGTCAGCCCCAGCATTTT.

This clone was recorded a few times. J is TRBJ1-2 and V is TRBV19; 8 bases fit TRBD1. Germline V lookup: CDR1 LNHDA, CDR2 SQIVND (reference sequence). The V gene end was trimmed by 3 bases and the J gene end by 6 bases; junction bases not matched to a gene: 3. The length of the CDR3 is 13 residues. CDR3 sequence reads: CASSMGQDHGYTF. In DNA form, the CDR3 reads TGTGCCAGTAGTATGGGACAGGACCATGGCTACACCTTC. The complete variable domain, with remaining parts taken from reference TRBV19 and TRBJ1-2, reads DGGITQSPKYLFRKEGQNVTLSCEQNLNHDAMYWYRQDPGQGLRLIYYSQIVNDFQKGDIAEGYSVSREKKESFPLTVTSAQKNPTAFYLCASSMGQDHGYTFGSGTRLTVV.

This chain uses TRBV9 with TRBJ2-4, with D possibly being TRBD1 (5 bases). This CDR3 is built from 15 residues. Germline V gene lookup returns CDR1 SGDLS and CDR2 YYNGEE. V dropped 5 bases and J dropped 4 bases, with 16 bases sitting between them. The CDR3 coding sequence is TGTGCCAGCAGTCCTTACTTTACAGGAAAAAACATTCAGTACTTC. Its protein product is CASSPYFTGKNIQYF.

This rearrangement joins TRBV5-1 to TRBJ1-2, with no clear D. CDR3 length: 14 amino acids. V lost 1 base and J lost 4, with 11 bases in between. Per germline, CDR1 SGHRS and CDR2 YFSETQ. The CDR3 protein is CASSLSGDSYGYTF. The CDR3 DNA is TGCGCCAGCAGCTTGTCGGGAGATTCCTATGGCTACACCTTC. Based on the CDR3 plus reference TRBV5-1 and TRBJ1-2, the full variable domain is KAGVTQTPRYLIKTRGQQVTLSCSPISGHRSVSWYQQTPGQGLQFLFEYFSETQRNKGNFPGRFSGRQFSNSRSEMNVSTLELGDSALYLCASSLSGDSYGYTFGSGTRLTVV.

This clone was observed a handful of times. The chain links TRBV2 to TRBJ2-2; 9 bases are a match to TRBD1. Unmatched junction bases numbered 6, after V lost 4 bases and J lost 6 bases. In germline, CDR1 is SNHLY, CDR2 FYNNEI. There are 15 residues in the CDR3. CDR3: CASSGRTGEAGELFF. In DNA, the CDR3 is TGTGCCAGCAGTGGACGGACAGGGGAGGCCGGGGAGCTGTTTTTT.

The rearrangement uses TRBV19 and TRBJ2-7, with D perhaps matching TRBD1 (6 bases). CDR1 and CDR2 from the germline V gene are LNHDA and SQIVND (reference sequence). CDR3 length: 13 residues. V shed 6 bases and J shed 2 bases, with 11 bases lying between them. Written as DNA, the CDR3 is TGTGCCAGTAGCCGGGACACCCCCTACGAGCAGTACTTC. This sequence encodes CASSRDTPYEQYF. The full variable domain, in which reference TRBV19 and TRBJ2-7 provide the parts outside the CDR3, is DGGITQSPKYLFRKEGQNVTLSCEQNLNHDAMYWYRQDPGQGLRLIYYSQIVNDFQKGDIAEGYSVSREKKESFPLTVTSAQKNPTAFYLCASSRDTPYEQYFGPGTRLTVT.

The CDR3 nucleotides read TGTGCCAGCAGTGTAAGTGGGAGTTGGAATGAGCAGTTCTTC. This translates into CASSVSGSWNEQFF. The chain joins TRBV6-1 to TRBJ2-1; weak D call: TRBD2 (5 bases). Germline CDR1 MNHNS, CDR2 SASEGT. The CDR3 is 14 amino acids. The V and J ends lost 4 bases and 7 bases respectively, with 14 bases between them.

This clone was counted between two and nine times. The chain employs TRBV7-2 and TRBJ1-1; no clear D. Germline-derived CDR1 and CDR2 are SGHTA and FQGNSA. CDR3 length equals 14 residues. The V end lost 3 bases, the J end lost 3 bases, and 11 bases lay between the germline ends. The CDR3 bases are TGTGCCAGCAGCTTGTATCTGATAGACACTGAAGCTTTCTTT. This encodes CASSLYLIDTEAFF. Filled out from reference TRBV7-2 and TRBJ1-1, the complete variable domain reads GAGVSQSPSNKVTEKGKDVELRCDPISGHTALYWYRQSLGQGLEFLIYFQGNSAPDKSGLPSDRFSAERTGGSVSTLTIQRTQQEDSAVYLCASSLYLIDTEAFFGQGTRLTVV.

This chain joins TRBV30 and TRBJ1-2; D gene unclear. V was cut by 4 bases and J by 4 bases, with 7 bases left in between. This CDR3 has 11 residues. Germline V gene sequence: CDR1 GTSNPN, CDR2 SVGIG (reference sequence). This CDR3 is CAWKLIYGYTF. CDR3 bases: TGTGCCTGGAAGCTAATCTATGGCTACACCTTC. Full variable domain (outside the CDR3, taken from reference TRBV30 and TRBJ1-2): SQTIHQWPATLVQPVGSPLSLECTVEGTSNPNLYWYRQAAGRGLQLLFYSVGIGQISSEVPQNLSASRPQDRQFILSSKKLLLSDSGFYLCAWKLIYGYTFGSGTRLTVV.

This clone was counted only a few times. This CDR3 is CASRGQGKYNQPQHF. In nucleotides, the CDR3 is TGTGCCAGCAGGGGACAGGGAAAATACAATCAGCCCCAGCATTTT. The chain combines TRBV6-6 with TRBJ1-5, with 9 bases that match TRBD1. V lost 6 bases and J lost 3; bases outside the gene matches: 6. Germline V CDR1 and CDR2: MNHNY, SVGAGI (reference sequence). This CDR3 comprises 15 residues.